This TCR beta chain is drawn from a study of blood T cells in healthy people across ages (dated by TCRdb to 2013 to 2016). Study-wide context: Template switching captured roughly one uniquely barcoded TCR beta cDNA molecule per two T cells in model experiments. Donors of different ages were randomly distributed across sequencing lanes to avoid experimental bias. Four age groups were formed from the donors: young (average 16 years), middle-aged (approximately 41), aged (about 68) and long-lived (less than 85). Using deep sequencing normalized with unique cDNA molecular identifiers, the study measured how TCR beta repertoire diversity changes with age. The study analyzed two additional independent replicas of 1 million unique cDNA reads from the same blood draw for two donors, one aged 18 to 29 and one aged 80 or older.

Systemically healthy Caucasian individuals from Russia, some 38 in total and aged 6 to 90 years, were included as donors. Around 9.7 milliliters of peripheral blood were collected from each donor into EDTA-treated Vacutainer tubes. Ficoll-Paque density-gradient centrifugation was used to isolate PBMCs, with at least 7 million per sample. Total RNA, at least 6 micrograms per sample, was extracted from PBMCs with Trizol reagent. For every donor, an aliquot of PBMCs went through flow cytometry to measure the percentages of naive CD45RAhigh/CD27high T cells. Libraries were built with 5' RACE. Sequencing used an Illumina HiSeq 2500. A second 7 to 11 cycle PCR used a sample-barcoded 5' primer and a J-beta primer mix. Each TCR beta cDNA molecule received a unique molecular identifier from a template-switch 5' adaptor carrying 12 random nucleotides. Each sample yielded at least 2.5 million CDR3-containing paired-end reads. The Mint cDNA synthesis kit, primed by a TRBC-specific oligonucleotide, was used to synthesize first-strand cDNA from all RNA. All cDNA was treated with uracil-DNA glycosylase and then went through a first 18-cycle PCR with the universal primers M1SS and BC2_uni_R. The study's processing was this. For normalization, 1 million high-quality reads were randomly selected from each sample, with every read carrying a distinct molecular identifier. Instead of being binned into consensus sequences, reads with shared molecular identifiers were discarded. MiTCR, with a Q25 quality threshold and the strictest error-elimination algorithm, was used for CDR3 identification, clonotype clustering and error correction. Lower-bound total TCR beta diversity was estimated with a nonparametric unseen species model using Euler transformation. Using fastp at Q25 and MiXCR, TCRdb reprocessed the public reads and kept productive beta chains. Rows matching on CDR3 protein sequence are summarized as one entry with the most common DNA and genes. TCRdb's processing, not the authors', yielded these V and J calls. Recorded for this sample are 950,000 to 1,200,000 distinct CDR3 sequences; 35% to 45% of them occurred a single time. About 12% of the sample belongs to the ten largest clones.

This clonotype was observed many times. Its target antigen remains unknown. Base qualities are not provided; no much larger clone lies one nucleotide away. What the authors observed across the whole study: Compared with the aged group, more naive CD4+ T cells, fewer expanded clones and increased TCR diversity were shown by the long-lived group, suggesting age selection. Total diversity estimates from one million sequenced T cells were considered lower bounds and underestimates. Because profiling used bulk unsorted PBMCs, naive and antigen-experienced compartments could not be compared conclusively. Observed TCR beta diversity per million T cells fell roughly linearly with age, and a significant reduction was already apparent by age around 39. Observed TCR beta diversity correlated strongly with the percentage of naive T cells measured by flow cytometry. The CMV infection status of donors was not known, potentially confounding age-related changes in expanded clonotypes.

The sample taken for sequencing was blood. The sequence was obtained from a man aged 18 to 29 in good health.

CDR3 sequence: CSVAGQYNEQFF. The DNA is TGCAGCGTGGCGGGACAGTACAATGAGCAGTTCTTC. The rearranged chain carries TRBV29-1 and TRBJ2-1; a tentative D call is TRBD1 (7 bases match). Trimming costs V 6 bases and J 4 bases, and their ends lie 10 bases apart. CDR1 SQVTM and CDR2 ANQGSEA are derived from the germline V gene. The CDR3 has 12 amino acids, counting the end cysteine and phenylalanine. Solely the CDR3 DNA is kept, with 36 bases framed from the first base.